This T cell receptor beta chain was obtained from a study of identical twins. Study outcomes and limitations: Insertions were fewer in abundant cord blood beta clonotypes, whereas memory repertoires showed none of this pattern.

This clonotype was found once. Its antigen is as yet unknown. TCRdb called the 5' RACE reads again in MiXCR, with one record for every CDR3 protein. Of hundreds of thousands of distinct CDR3 sequences listed, less than 25% were seen once; the top ten hold over 2.5%. With V trimmed by 3 bases and J by 5 bases, 5 bases remained unmatched. CDR1 and CDR2 (germline): SEHNR, FQNEAQ (reference sequence). The CDR3 is 14 residues long. The sample was also linked to a second study, of T cells expressing NK-cell markers. That work contributes: Source material for TCR beta repertoires consisted of sorted CD3+CD56+NKG2C+, CD3+CD56+NKG2C- and CD3+CD56-NKG2C+ T cells. 1.0-7.0% of CD8+ T cells in more than 5 donors belonged to dominant NKG2C+ clonotypes. Once again these clonotypes came out on top in the CD3+CD56-NKG2C+ fraction of several donors.

The chain couples TRBV7-9 to TRBJ1-1, with 8 bases lining up with TRBD1. The origin of this receptor is a young woman in good health. Sequencing used CD4+ T cells sorted from blood. In DNA form, the CDR3 reads TGTGCCAGCAGCTTCCTACAGGGGGAAACTGAAGCTTTCTTT. This encodes CASSFLQGETEAFF.